These T cell receptor beta chains were read from a single sample in a study of T cell clones after liver transplantation. Sequencing was performed with immunoSEQ multiplex PCR; in TCRdb, only in-frame clones are kept and a portion is missing. The table has about 33,000 clones, about 94% seen once. Sequencing was performed on CD8+ T cells from blood, taken 12 months after liver transplant. The origin of the receptors is a human patient who received a liver transplant. T cells may partly derive from the graft donor. The CDR3 runs from the conserved cysteine through the conserved F or W. Clone size appears in some rows only: once, few, many, or a class for an expanded clone.

J gene	clone size	V gene	CDR3 protein
TRBJ2-5	NA	TRBV9	CASSVTSGRGGETQYF
TRBJ2-7	NA	TRBV19	CASATGGDSYEQYF
TRBJ2-7	NA	TRBV4-2	CASSQGILAAPYEQYF
TRBJ2-7	NA	TRBV27	CASSDSSYEQYF
TRBJ2-7	NA	TRBV29-1	CSVYGDSYEQYF
TRBJ2-1	NA	TRBV19	CASSHGTAGEQFF
TRBJ1-3	NA	TRBV5-8	CASSRPVGRSGNTIYF
TRBJ1-2	NA	TRBV6-9	CASSHYGPFQKDGYTF
TRBJ2-5	NA	TRBV5-1	CASSLAVSGVETQYF
TRBJ2-6	NA	TRBV11-2	CASSLAGSTNSGANVLTF
TRBJ2-3	NA	TRBV7-9	CASSRSGTSGTSTDTQYF
TRBJ2-7	NA	TRBV9	CASSEPEADGSYEQYF
TRBJ2-1	NA	TRBV18	CASSPPSYGREQFF
TRBJ2-1	NA	TRBV16	CASSQSTTGAYNEQFF
TRBJ2-5	once	TRBV7-2	CASSIARWREDQETQYF
TRBJ2-7	NA	TRBV15	CATSRGRGYYEQYF
TRBJ2-1	NA	TRBV27	CASRQGQGSYNEQFF